This TCR beta chain came from a study of T cells in women clearing cervical HPV infection (dated by TCRdb to the late 2010s). At the level of the whole study: The cases were approximately 25 women with histologically confirmed HPV16-related CIN3 or worse, and 2 of these cases were invasive cancers. Controls were more than 20 women whose single incident HPV16 infection cleared within 12 months without precancer or cancer developing. Blood from cases was collected at the visit where the lesion was first found, while blood from controls was collected once the infection could no longer be detected. For cases, a median interval of about 140 days, with an interquartile range of 90 to 200 days, was observed between lesion detection and blood sampling. Since HLA typing was available for only a few women, HLA type could not be ruled out as a confounder. An exploratory proof-of-principle case-control study, nested within the Guanacaste HPV Natural History Study in Costa Rica, was conducted to compare TCR repertoires across cervical HPV16 outcomes. Cases and controls were matched on age within five years and on year of sample collection. Cases had a median age of around 32 years and controls had a median age of around 40, with no significant differences in baseline characteristics. In the parent cohort, 8,500 to 12,000 women aged 18 or older were enrolled in Guanacaste, Costa Rica, during about 1993 to 1995 and were followed for seven years. Five blinded duplicates per group were added as quality controls, so that 60 or so samples were obtained: roughly 50 participants and some 10 replicates.

Results the study describes overall, beyond this receptor: The cross-sectional design could not show whether associations preceded infection or resulted from it; effector/memory subsets and HPV-specific T cells were not isolated. Random forest classifiers that combined richness and V gene abundances separated cases from controls with an estimated AUC of less than 0.85. Across sequencing depths, CIN3+ cases showed significantly higher TCR repertoire richness than controls, but evenness did not differ between the groups. Lower TRBV6-7 relative abundance was observed in cases than in controls (approximately 0.1% versus 0.16%; Bonferroni P = 0.0008). Because the number of T cells per sample was unknown, the richness differences could reflect varying T-cell content rather than repertoire biology.

TCR beta CDR3 regions were amplified by multiplex PCR using the immunoSEQ assay from an average of about 1,200 ng genomic DNA per sample. To correct primer bias, the assay used a complete synthetic TCR repertoire to set an amplification baseline. The amplicons were sequenced on the Illumina platform. Concerning the study's data processing: Sequences were error-corrected by clustering with frequency ratios and a modified nearest-neighbor algorithm and were then analyzed in the immunoSEQ Analyzer with IMGT gene definitions. At each rarefaction depth, TCR richness and evenness were averaged across 20 rarefaction repeats, and samples with fewer sequences than that depth were excluded. V, D and J gene relative abundances were compared between groups with Wilcoxon rank sum tests, applying FDR correction. In the blinded duplicates, the intraclass correlation was just under 97% for TCR richness and averaged around 80% across 60 to 70 gene segments. TCRdb re-hosts the immuneACCESS table, in-frame sequences only. Its copies lack some clones; in the studies checked, an unresolved V gene accounts for under half of them, and the cause for the rest is not known. The DNA was the basis for D and trimming; V, J and clone size are from that table. The sample's clone listing holds about 16,000 clones. About 10% of the sample rests with the top ten.

By frequency, this clone is medium-sized (0.01 to 0.1%), with no count recorded. Its antigen is unknown. The missing CDR3 end, 3 residues past where the read stops, is filled in from the germline J gene. Between the V and J ends, shortened by 0 bases and 8 bases respectively, the junction contains 11 bases. From the germline V gene, CDR1 is SGHVS and CDR2 is FNYEAQ. The CDR3 sequence holds 14 residues, the cysteine and phenylalanine included. The DNA covers only part of the CDR3, 33 bases in frame from base 1. Every participant had a single incident cervical HPV16 infection, and prevalent HPV16 infections were excluded. Cervical HPV DNA was detected with MY09/MY11 PCR, and genotyping was done with dot-blot hybridization. About 15 mL of heparinized blood were centrifuged, and the buffy coat was split into aliquots, frozen at -30 degrees C, and then kept at -80 degrees C. QIAGEN kits were used to extract genomic DNA from the buffy coat specimens.

The chain uses TRBV7-6 and TRBJ2-1; TRBD2 is perhaps the D gene, given 6 matching bases. This TCR came from a woman between 18 and 75 years old with a cervical HPV16 infection that either progressed to CIN3+ or cleared (not recorded which). The sequencing sample was made of blood buffy coat. The sequenced part of the CDR3 DNA is TGTGCCAGCAGCTTAGCCGCGGGGTGGGATGAG. The encoded protein is CASSLAAGWDE. In full, the CDR3 reads CASSLAAGWDEQFF.